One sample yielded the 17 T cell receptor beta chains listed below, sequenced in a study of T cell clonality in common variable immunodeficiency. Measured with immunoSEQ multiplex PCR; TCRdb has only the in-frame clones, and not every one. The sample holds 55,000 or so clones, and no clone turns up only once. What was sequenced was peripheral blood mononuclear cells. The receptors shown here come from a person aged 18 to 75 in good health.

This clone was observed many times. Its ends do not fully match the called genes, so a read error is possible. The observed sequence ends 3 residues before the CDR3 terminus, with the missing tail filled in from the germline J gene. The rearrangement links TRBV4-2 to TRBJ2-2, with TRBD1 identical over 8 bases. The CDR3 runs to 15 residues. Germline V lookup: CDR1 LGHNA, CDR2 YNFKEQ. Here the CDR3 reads CASSHRDRPTGELFF. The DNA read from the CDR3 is TGCGCCAGCAGCCATAGGGACAGGCCAACCGGGGAG.

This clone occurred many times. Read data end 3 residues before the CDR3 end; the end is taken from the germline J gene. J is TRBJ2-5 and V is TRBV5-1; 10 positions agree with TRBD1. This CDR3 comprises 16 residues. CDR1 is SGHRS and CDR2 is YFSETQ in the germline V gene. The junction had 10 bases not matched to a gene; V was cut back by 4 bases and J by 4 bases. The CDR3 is CASSPPTGGLGETQYF. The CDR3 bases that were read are TGCGCCAGCAGCCCACCGACAGGGGGCCTTGGAGAGACC. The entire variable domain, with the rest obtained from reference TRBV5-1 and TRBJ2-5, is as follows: KAGVTQTPRYLIKTRGQQVTLSCSPISGHRSVSWYQQTPGQGLQFLFEYFSETQRNKGNFPGRFSGRQFSNSRSEMNVSTLELGDSALYLCASSPPTGGLGETQYFGPGTRLLVL.

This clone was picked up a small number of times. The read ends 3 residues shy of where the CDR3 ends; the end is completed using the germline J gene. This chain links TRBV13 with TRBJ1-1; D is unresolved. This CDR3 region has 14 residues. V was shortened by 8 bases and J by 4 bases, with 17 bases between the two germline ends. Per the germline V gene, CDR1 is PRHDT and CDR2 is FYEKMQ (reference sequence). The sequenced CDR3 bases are TGTGCCAGCTTCTCCCTAACCCGAAGCACTGAA. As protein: CASFSLTRSTE. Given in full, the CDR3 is CASFSLTRSTEAFF.

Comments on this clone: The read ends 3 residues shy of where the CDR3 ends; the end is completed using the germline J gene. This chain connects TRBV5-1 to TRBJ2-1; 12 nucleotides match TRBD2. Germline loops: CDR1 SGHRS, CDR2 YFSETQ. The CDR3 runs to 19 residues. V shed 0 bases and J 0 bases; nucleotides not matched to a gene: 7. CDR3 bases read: TGCGCCAGCAGCTTGGGACTAGCGGGAGCTCGGGCCTCCTACAATGAG. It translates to CASSLGLAGARASYNE. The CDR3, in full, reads CASSLGLAGARASYNEQFF. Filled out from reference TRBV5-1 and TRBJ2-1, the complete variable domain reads KAGVTQTPRYLIKTRGQQVTLSCSPISGHRSVSWYQQTPGQGLQFLFEYFSETQRNKGNFPGRFSGRQFSNSRSEMNVSTLELGDSALYLCASSLGLAGARASYNEQFFGPGTRLTVL.

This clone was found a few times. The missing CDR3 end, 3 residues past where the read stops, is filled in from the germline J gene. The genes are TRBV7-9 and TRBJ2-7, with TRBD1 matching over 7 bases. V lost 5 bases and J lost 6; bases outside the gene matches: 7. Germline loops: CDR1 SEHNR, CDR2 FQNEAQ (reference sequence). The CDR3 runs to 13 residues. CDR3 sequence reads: CASSRAGGTEQYF. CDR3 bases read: TGTGCCAGCAGCCGAGCAGGGGGTACCGAG.

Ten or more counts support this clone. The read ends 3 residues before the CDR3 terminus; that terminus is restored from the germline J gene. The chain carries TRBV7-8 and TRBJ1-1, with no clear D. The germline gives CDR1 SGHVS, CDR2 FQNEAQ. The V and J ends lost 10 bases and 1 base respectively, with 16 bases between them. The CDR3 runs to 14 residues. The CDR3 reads CATQGVAANTEAFF. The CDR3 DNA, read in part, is TGTGCCACCCAAGGTGTGGCCGCGAACACTGAA.

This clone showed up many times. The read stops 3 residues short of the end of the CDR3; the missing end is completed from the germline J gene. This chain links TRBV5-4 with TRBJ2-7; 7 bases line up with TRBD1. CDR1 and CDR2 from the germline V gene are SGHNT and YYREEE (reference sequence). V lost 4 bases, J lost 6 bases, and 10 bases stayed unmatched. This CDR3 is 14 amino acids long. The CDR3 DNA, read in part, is TGTGCCAGCAGCCCCGATCCGACAGGGTTCGAG. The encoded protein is CASSPDPTGFE. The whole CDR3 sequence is CASSPDPTGFEQYF.

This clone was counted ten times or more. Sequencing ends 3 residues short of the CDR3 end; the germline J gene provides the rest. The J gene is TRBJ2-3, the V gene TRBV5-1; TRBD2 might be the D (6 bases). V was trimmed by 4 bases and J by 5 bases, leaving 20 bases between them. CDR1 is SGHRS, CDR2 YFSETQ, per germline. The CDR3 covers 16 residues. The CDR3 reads CASSPTGGLLRDTQYF. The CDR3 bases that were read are TGCGCCAGCAGCCCTACCGGGGGACTCCTTAGAGATACG.

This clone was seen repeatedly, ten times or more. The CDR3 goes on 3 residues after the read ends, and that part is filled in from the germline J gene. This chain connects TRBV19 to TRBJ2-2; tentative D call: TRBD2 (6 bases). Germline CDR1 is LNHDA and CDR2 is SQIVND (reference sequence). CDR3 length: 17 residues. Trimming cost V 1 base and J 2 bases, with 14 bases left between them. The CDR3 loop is CASSIGVAARNTGELFF. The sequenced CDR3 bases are TGTGCCAGTAGTATAGGGGTAGCGGCTCGAAACACCGGGGAG.

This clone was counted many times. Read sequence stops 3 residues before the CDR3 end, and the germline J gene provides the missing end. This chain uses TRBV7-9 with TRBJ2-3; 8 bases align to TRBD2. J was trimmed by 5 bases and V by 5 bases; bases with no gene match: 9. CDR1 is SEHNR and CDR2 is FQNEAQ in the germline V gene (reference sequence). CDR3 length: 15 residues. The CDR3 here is CASSARTGGVDTQYF. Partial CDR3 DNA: TGTGCCAGCAGCGCGAGGACGGGAGGGGTAGATACG.

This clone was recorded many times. The sequenced CDR3 bases are TGTGCCAGCAGGAGGACAGGGGAACCCAACGTC. It encodes CASRRTGEPNV. The entire CDR3 sequence reads CASRRTGEPNVLTF. This chain connects TRBV28 to TRBJ2-6; 9 positions match TRBD1. The CDR3 end lies 3 residues beyond the end of the read and is filled in from the germline J gene. Germline trimming cut 6 bases from V and 8 bases from J; bases unmatched to any gene: 5. There are 14 residues in the CDR3. Looked up from germline, CDR1 is MDHEN and CDR2 is SYDVKM.

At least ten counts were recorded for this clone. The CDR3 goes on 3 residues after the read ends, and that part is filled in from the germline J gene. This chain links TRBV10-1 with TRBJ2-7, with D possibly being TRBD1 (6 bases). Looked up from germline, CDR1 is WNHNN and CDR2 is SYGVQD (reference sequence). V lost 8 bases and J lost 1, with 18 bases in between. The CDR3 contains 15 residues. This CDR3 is CASFWSYRESYEQYF. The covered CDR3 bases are TGCGCCAGCTTTTGGAGCTACAGGGAGTCCTACGAG.

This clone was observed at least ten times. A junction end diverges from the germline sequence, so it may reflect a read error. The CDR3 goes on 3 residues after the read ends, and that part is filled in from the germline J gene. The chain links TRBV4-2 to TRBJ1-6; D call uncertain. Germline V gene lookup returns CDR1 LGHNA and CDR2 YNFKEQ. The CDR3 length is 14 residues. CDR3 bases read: TGCGCCAGCAGCCGTTACAGCTATAATTCACCC. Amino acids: CASSRYSYNSP. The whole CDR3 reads CASSRYSYNSPLHF.

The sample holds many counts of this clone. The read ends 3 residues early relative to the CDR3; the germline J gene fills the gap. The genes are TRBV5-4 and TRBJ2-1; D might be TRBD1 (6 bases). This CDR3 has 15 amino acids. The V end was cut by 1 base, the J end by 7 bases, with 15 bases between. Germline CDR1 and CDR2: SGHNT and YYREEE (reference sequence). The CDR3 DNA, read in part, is TGTGCCAGCAGCTTGATTCAGGGGTCGGGGAATGAG. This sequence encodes CASSLIQGSGNE. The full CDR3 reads CASSLIQGSGNEQFF.

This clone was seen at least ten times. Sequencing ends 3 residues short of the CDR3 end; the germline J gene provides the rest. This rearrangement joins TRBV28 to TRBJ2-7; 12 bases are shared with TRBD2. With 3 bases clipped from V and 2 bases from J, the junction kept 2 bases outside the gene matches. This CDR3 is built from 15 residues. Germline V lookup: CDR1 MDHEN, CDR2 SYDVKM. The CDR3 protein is CASSLGLAGPYEQYF. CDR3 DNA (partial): TGTGCCAGCAGTTTGGGACTAGCGGGTCCCTACGAG. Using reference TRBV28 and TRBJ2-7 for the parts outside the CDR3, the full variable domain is DVKVTQSSRYLVKRTGEKVFLECVQDMDHENMFWYRQDPGLGLRLIYFSYDVKMKEKGDIPEGYSVSREKKERFSLILESASTNQTSMYLCASSLGLAGPYEQYFGPGTRLTVT.

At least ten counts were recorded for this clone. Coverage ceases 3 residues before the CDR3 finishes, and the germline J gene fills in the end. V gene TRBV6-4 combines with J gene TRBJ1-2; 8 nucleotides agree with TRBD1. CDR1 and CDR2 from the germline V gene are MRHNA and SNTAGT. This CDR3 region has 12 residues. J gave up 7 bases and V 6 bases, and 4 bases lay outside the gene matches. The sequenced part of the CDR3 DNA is TGTGCCAGCAGCCAGGGGGCGTTTGGC. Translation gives CASSQGAFG. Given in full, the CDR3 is CASSQGAFGYTF.

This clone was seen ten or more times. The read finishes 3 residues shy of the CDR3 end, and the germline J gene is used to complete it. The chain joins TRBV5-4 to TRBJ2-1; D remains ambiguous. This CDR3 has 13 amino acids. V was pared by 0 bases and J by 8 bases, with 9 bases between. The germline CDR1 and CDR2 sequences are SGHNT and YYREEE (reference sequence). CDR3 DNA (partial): TGTGCCAGCAGCTTGGACTTAGTGCATGAG. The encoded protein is CASSLDLVHE. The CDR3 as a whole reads CASSLDLVHEQFF.